This T cell receptor (beta chain) was found in a study of blood T cell repertoires in COVID-19. Overall study context: Spain, Italy and the United States supplied samples that represented acute and convalescent COVID-19. T cells, B-cell-depleted T cells, or PBMCs provided the cDNA or gDNA that served as material.

Here immunoSEQ multiplex PCR was the method, and the copy in TCRdb shows in-frame clones only, minus some. Of about 210,000 clones detected, almost 90% appear once; the ten largest clones hold around 1.6%. This TCR was recovered from a man younger than 35 with active or convalescent COVID-19. The sample was peripheral blood.

CDR3 sequence: CASSPAGQGYEQYF. Here the CDR3 DNA reads TGCGCCAGCAGCCCCGCGGGACAGGGGTACGAGCAGTACTTC. The chain carries TRBV5-1 and TRBJ2-7; 10 bases agree with TRBD1. The CDR3 has 14 amino acids. The V segment lost 4 bases and the J segment 4 bases; nucleotides outside the gene matches: 5. Germline V lookup: CDR1 SGHRS, CDR2 YFSETQ.